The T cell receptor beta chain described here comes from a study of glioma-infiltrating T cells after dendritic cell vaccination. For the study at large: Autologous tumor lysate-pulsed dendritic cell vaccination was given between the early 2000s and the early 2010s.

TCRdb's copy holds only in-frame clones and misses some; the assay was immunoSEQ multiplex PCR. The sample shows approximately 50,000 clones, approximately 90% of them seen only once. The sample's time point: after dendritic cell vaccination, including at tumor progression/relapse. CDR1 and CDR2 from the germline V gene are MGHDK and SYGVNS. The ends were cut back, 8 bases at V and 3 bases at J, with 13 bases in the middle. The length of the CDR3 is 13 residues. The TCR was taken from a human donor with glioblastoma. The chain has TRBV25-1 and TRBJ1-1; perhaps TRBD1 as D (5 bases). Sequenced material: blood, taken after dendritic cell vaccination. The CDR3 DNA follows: TGTGCCAGCTCTCGGGGGGGGGACACTGAAGCTTTCTTT. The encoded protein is CASSRGGDTEAFF.